This TCR beta chain was identified in a study of T cell repertoires in cytomegalovirus infection. Turning to the study itself: It was recently identified HLA-C-restricted and well-studied HLA-B-restricted CMV epitopes that the study used. Through public TCR beta signatures, both CMV infection and matching HLA type were indicated. General study points: HLA-C-restricted, CMV-specific TCR beta clonotypes were dominant ex vivo. Totalled public TCR beta family frequency picked out people who carried CMV plus the relevant HLA.

TCRdb analysed the reads with MiXCR anew, one entry per CDR3 protein. This sample has fewer than 850,000 distinct CDR3 sequences, with under 35% found just once. Germline loops: CDR1 LNHDA, CDR2 SQIVND (reference sequence). This CDR3 contains 15 residues. The ends were cut back, 1 base at V and 5 bases at J, with 15 bases in the middle. In regard to this clonotype: Its antigen remains unidentified.

The sample in question was cultured CD8+ T cells from PBMCs, obtained from culture after CMV antigen stimulation. This chain uses TRBV19 with TRBJ2-7; perhaps TRBD1 as D (6 bases). The receptor comes from a human donor in good health (CMV status not recorded). Some clones in this sample may be carry-over from other donors' samples. The DNA for the CDR3 is TGTGCCAGTAGTATAGCAGCCCAGGGGATCAACGAGCAGTACTTC. Translation gives CASSIAAQGINEQYF.